This T cell receptor beta chain came from a study of OX40 agonist ivuxolimab in advanced cancers. Study in general: The patients received ivuxolimab by intravenous route every 2 weeks at 0.01 to 10 mg/kg.

Germline assignment: CDR1 MNHNS and CDR2 SASEGT. V was trimmed by 1 base and J by 4 bases, leaving 4 bases between them. The CDR3 has 12 residues. Method: immunoSEQ multiplex PCR; TCRdb's copy keeps in-frame clones and lacks some. In the table there are about 73,000 clones, around nine tenths of which are singletons. This sequence was found in an adult with an advanced solid tumor such as melanoma, head and neck, liver or kidney cancer. The sample consisted of CD4+ or CD8+ T cells sorted from blood, taken in a trial of the OX40 agonist ivuxolimab. The gene calls are TRBV6-1 and TRBJ1-2, with no clear D. CDR3 residues: CASSEGSYGYTF. The CDR3 nucleotides are TGTGCCAGCAGTGAAGGAAGCTATGGCTACACCTTC.